This T cell receptor (beta chain) is drawn from a study of CD8+ T cells in alopecia areata. Study as a whole: Recipient mice, approximately 6-11-week-old female C3H/HeJ animals, received skin from 6-12-month-old C3H/HeJ graft donors with spontaneous alopecia.

The V end lost 4 bases, the J end lost 1 base, and 8 bases lay between the germline ends. Germline V lookup: CDR1 FNHDT, CDR2 SITEND (reference sequence). The length of the CDR3 is 14 residues. Once RNA had been extracted, it was reverse transcribed into cDNA to act as the sequencing template. Measured with immunoSEQ multiplex PCR; TCRdb has only the in-frame clones, and not every one. Captured here are fewer than 7,500 clones, none seen once; the top ten comprise over 25%. The study's findings and limits: Alopecia totalis/universalis scalp especially showed more expanded CD8+ clones than normal scalp. Against the mouse data, patients shared TCRs less clearly, possibly for HLA reasons.

With regard to this clone: Antigen unknown. All gene names here are mouse names. The read finishes 4 residues shy of the CDR3 end, and the germline J gene is used to complete it.

Pooled cutaneous lymph node cells were sorted using CD4, CD8alpha, NKG2D, NKG2ACE and other markers. The receptor comes from a C3H/HeJ mouse with alopecia areata. Strain haplotype at MHC: H2-k. The sequenced sample consisted of CD8+ T cells sorted from a lymph node. The chain recombines TRBV19 with TRBJ2-2; maybe TRBD2 (6 bases). The CDR3 is CASSSGLNTGQLYF. The CDR3 DNA, read in part, is TGTGCCAGCAGTTCGGGACTAAACACCGGG.